These T cell receptor beta chains were read from a single sample in a study of blood T cell repertoires in COVID-19. Using immunoSEQ multiplex PCR, the repertoire was profiled, and TCRdb retains in-frame clones only, with some absent. Of 55,000 or so clones in the sample, approximately 85% were seen once. Sequencing was performed on peripheral blood. The origin of the receptors is a human donor in a cohort sampled during active COVID-19. Both conserved end residues are part of each CDR3. A D gene is named only where the DNA matches it firmly. Only part of the rows carry a size: once, few, many, or a class if the clone is expanded.

size: NA
D: TRBD1
V: TRBV4-3
J: TRBJ2-1
DNA: TGCGCCAGCAGCCAATCCGACAGGGAGTACAATGAGCAGTTCTTC
CDR3: CASSQSDREYNEQFF

size: NA
D: NA
V: TRBV13
J: TRBJ2-7
DNA: TGTGCCAGCAGCAACCGGGACAACCCCTACGAGCAGTACTTC
CDR3: CASSNRDNPYEQYF

size: NA
D: NA
V: TRBV27
J: TRBJ2-2
DNA: TGTGCCAGCAGTTTAGTCCCTCCGGGACTTGGGGCCACCGGGGAGCTGTTTTTT
CDR3: CASSLVPPGLGATGELFF

size: NA
D: NA
V: TRBV12-3/TRBV12-4
J: TRBJ2-7
DNA: TGTGCCAGCAGTTTAAGAGGGCACGAGCAGTACTTC
CDR3: CASSLRGHEQYF

size: NA
D: NA
V: TRBV9
J: TRBJ2-1
DNA: TGTGCCAGCAGCCCCGGGGACTCACCTGCGGGGAATGAGCAGTTCTTC
CDR3: CASSPGDSPAGNEQFF

size: few
D: NA
V: TRBV4-1
J: TRBJ2-4
DNA: TGCGCCAGCAACCCGGGGTTGGCCAAAAACATTCAGTACTTC
CDR3: CASNPGLAKNIQYF

size: NA
D: NA
V: TRBV4-1
J: TRBJ2-6
DNA: TGCGCCAGCAGCCAAGATCGGCACTACGGCTACTCTGGGGCCAACGTCCTGACTTTC
CDR3: CASSQDRHYGYSGANVLTF

size: NA
D: TRBD2
V: TRBV7-9
J: TRBJ2-7
DNA: TGTGCCAGCAGCTCTCCCGGGACTAGCTCCTACGAGCAGTACTTC
CDR3: CASSSPGTSSYEQYF

size: NA
D: NA
V: TRBV7-3
J: TRBJ2-2
DNA: TGTGCCAGCAGCAAGACAGGAAGCGGGGAGCTGTTTTTT
CDR3: CASSKTGSGELFF

size: NA
D: NA
V: TRBV18
J: TRBJ2-5
DNA: TGTGCCAGCTCACCAAGGGCAAGCGGAAGAGAGACCCAGTACTTC
CDR3: CASSPRASGRETQYF

size: NA
D: NA
V: TRBV14
J: TRBJ1-1
DNA: TGTGCCAGCAGCCAGAAGCGAAACACTGAAGCTTTCTTT
CDR3: CASSQKRNTEAFF

size: NA
D: TRBD1
V: TRBV7-3
J: TRBJ2-1
DNA: TGTGCCAGCAGTTCCGACAGGGTCAATGAGCAGTTCTTC
CDR3: CASSSDRVNEQFF

size: once
D: NA
V: TRBV5-4
J: TRBJ2-7
DNA: TGTGCCAGCAGCTTGGGACAGGCCTCCTACGAGCAGTACTTC
CDR3: CASSLGQASYEQYF

size: NA
D: TRBD1
V: TRBV9
J: TRBJ1-1
DNA: TGTGCCAGCAGCGCCCAGACAGGGGGCATAACTGAAGCTTTCTTT
CDR3: CASSAQTGGITEAFF

size: NA
D: TRBD1
V: TRBV7-6
J: TRBJ2-1
DNA: TGTGCCAGCAGCTTCGGGACAGGGTATTACAATGAGCAGTTCTTC
CDR3: CASSFGTGYYNEQFF

size: NA
D: TRBD2
V: TRBV3-1/TRBV3-2
J: TRBJ2-1
DNA: TGTGCCAGCAGCCAAGTCGTTAGCGGGAGGACCAAGGTGCAGTTCTTC
CDR3: CASSQVVSGRTKVQFF

size: NA
D: TRBD2
V: TRBV4-1
J: TRBJ2-7
DNA: TGCGCCAGCAGGGGGGGACTAGCGGGAGTGGGGAGCTCCTACGAGCAGTACTTC
CDR3: CASRGGLAGVGSSYEQYF

size: NA
D: NA
V: TRBV19
J: TRBJ1-3
DNA: TGTGCCAGTAGTCACCGGGGGACCCGAGCTGGAAACACCATATATTTT
CDR3: CASSHRGTRAGNTIYF

size: once
D: NA
V: TRBV19
J: TRBJ2-1
DNA: TGTGCCAGTAGTCCCGGAGGGCCCCCCAATGAGCAGTTCTTC
CDR3: CASSPGGPPNEQFF

size: once
D: NA
V: TRBV4-3
J: TRBJ2-4
DNA: TGCGCCAGCAGCCAAGAGGTCGGGATAAACATTCAGTACTTC
CDR3: CASSQEVGINIQYF

size: NA
D: NA
V: TRBV12-2
J: TRBJ1-6
DNA: TGTGCAAGTCGCTTCCTCGACAGGGTCTCCTATAATTCACCCCTCCACTTT
CDR3: CASRFLDRVSYNSPLHF

size: NA
D: TRBD1
V: TRBV19
J: TRBJ1-5
DNA: TGTGCCACCAAGGGGGCAGGCAATCAGCCCCAGCATTTT
CDR3: CATKGAGNQPQHF

size: NA
D: NA
V: TRBV28
J: TRBJ2-7
DNA: TGTGCCAGCATTAGAGGGGGGGGAATCTACGAGCAGTACTTC
CDR3: CASIRGGGIYEQYF

size: NA
D: TRBD2
V: TRBV5-6
J: TRBJ2-1
DNA: TGTGCCAGCAGCTTGCGACTAGCGGGAGCTGAGCAGTTCTTC
CDR3: CASSLRLAGAEQFF